These 14 T cell receptor beta chains share one sample of origin, sequenced in a study of cytomegalovirus exposure and HLA in healthy donors. Primers included in the PCR were 60 Vbeta and 13 Jbeta primers. Some clones are missing from TCRdb's copy, which holds only in-frame ones; the method was immunoSEQ multiplex PCR. The data contain fewer than 150,000 clones, roughly 70% of them singletons. Sequencing used PBMCs. These receptors came from a human donor in good health.

Concerning this clone: Other nucleotide sequences in the sample specify the same CDR3. This rearrangement joins TRBV6-1 to TRBJ1-1, with TRBD1 matching over 11 bases. CDR3 length: 14 residues. J gave up 8 bases and V 5 bases, and 7 bases lay outside the gene matches. From germline, CDR1 is MNHNS and CDR2 SASEGT. The CDR3 DNA is TGTGCCAGCAGTCCCCGGACAGGGGGCAGAGAAGCTTTCTTT. Translating it yields CASSPRTGGREAFF.

The chain is built from TRBV28 and TRBJ2-5; TRBD1 matches 9 bases. CDR1 is MDHEN, CDR2 SYDVKM, per germline. The CDR3 runs to 14 residues. V dropped 5 bases and J dropped 5; count of bases not matched to a gene: 6. CDR3 in amino acids: CASSGTGLAETQYF. The CDR3 nucleotides are TGTGCCAGCAGTGGGACAGGGTTAGCCGAGACCCAGTACTTC.

The genes are TRBV5-1 and TRBJ2-6; D gene unclear. The V and J ends lost 4 bases and 3 bases respectively, with 14 bases between them. Germline CDR1 SGHRS, CDR2 YFSETQ. The CDR3 loop spans 16 amino acids. CDR3 loop: CASSPLEARGANVLTF. The CDR3 DNA is TGCGCCAGCAGCCCCCTCGAAGCTCGTGGGGCCAACGTCCTGACTTTC.

The chain links TRBV7-9 to TRBJ2-7; D might be TRBD2 (5 bases). This CDR3 contains 14 residues. V lost 3 bases to trimming and J lost 0 bases, with 9 bases between them. CDR1 SEHNR and CDR2 FQNEAQ come from the germline V gene (reference sequence). The CDR3: CASSFGESSYEQYF. CDR3 in DNA: TGTGCCAGCAGCTTCGGGGAGAGCTCCTACGAGCAGTACTTC.

This clone was counted once. The genes are TRBV28 and TRBJ2-2; 10 nucleotides match TRBD1. The germline gives CDR1 MDHEN, CDR2 SYDVKM. CDR3 length equals 15 residues. Trimming took 6 bases from V and 5 from J; bases not matched to a gene: 6. This chain's CDR3 is CASRGTGVRTGELFF. In DNA, the CDR3 is TGTGCCAGCAGGGGGACAGGGGTTCGGACCGGGGAGCTGTTTTTT.

This clone was seen a handful of times. The J gene is TRBJ2-2, the V gene TRBV5-1, with 7 bases aligning to TRBD2. The V and J ends lost 5 bases and 0 bases, in that order; junction bases with no gene match: 4. Germline V CDR1 and CDR2: SGHRS, YFSETQ. This CDR3 comprises 15 residues. The CDR3 bases are TGCGCCAGCAGGACGGGACTACCGAACACCGGGGAGCTGTTTTTT. It yields the protein CASRTGLPNTGELFF.

This sequence joins TRBV15 and TRBJ2-7; TRBD1 is a possible D gene (6 bases). This CDR3 is built from 13 residues. Germline CDR1 LNHNV, CDR2 YYDKDF (reference sequence). V was trimmed by 0 bases and J by 11 bases, leaving 14 bases between them. This CDR3 is CATSRDVQGDKYF. The CDR3, as DNA: TGTGCCACCAGCAGAGATGTACAGGGAGATAAGTACTTC.

This clone was picked up one time. This chain joins TRBV10-3 and TRBJ2-7; 7 bases are a match to TRBD1. CDR3 length equals 14 residues. CDR1 ENHRY and CDR2 SYGVKD come from the germline V gene. The V segment lost 8 bases and the J segment 1 base; nucleotides outside the gene matches: 8. CDR3 DNA sequence: TGTGCCATCTGGGATTTGGGACAGTCCTACGAGCAGTACTTC. It translates to CAIWDLGQSYEQYF.

The chain carries TRBV7-6 and TRBJ2-5; D is uncertain. Trimming removed 1 base from V and 3 bases from J, with 6 bases in between. Germline V lookup: CDR1 SGHVS, CDR2 FNYEAQ. This CDR3 has 13 amino acids. CDR3: CASSLGEEETQYF. The CDR3 DNA reads TGTGCCAGCAGCTTAGGTGAGGAAGAGACCCAGTACTTC.

The chain carries TRBV6-5 and TRBJ1-2; 8 bases align to TRBD1. Per the germline V gene, CDR1 is MNHEY and CDR2 is SVGAGI. The CDR3 extends over 15 amino acids. J gave up 5 bases and V 0 bases, and 5 bases lay outside the gene matches. The CDR3 DNA is TGTGCCAGCAGTTACTCTTCAGGGGGCAAATATGGCTACACCTTC. Amino acids: CASSYSSGGKYGYTF.

CDR3 region: CASSLSVWSGEQYF. CDR3 nucleotides: TGTGCCAGCAGCTTGTCCGTGTGGTCCGGCGAGCAGTACTTC. The V and J genes are TRBV5-6 and TRBJ2-7, with D uncertain. Germline values: CDR1 SGHDT, CDR2 YYEEEE. The CDR3 has 14 amino acids. V was shortened by 1 base and J by 6 bases, with 14 bases between the two germline ends.

The CDR3 sequence: CASSQLGIGTVGTQYF. The DNA for the CDR3 is TGTGCCAGCAGCCAATTGGGAATTGGGACAGTTGGGACCCAGTACTTC. The chain uses TRBV16 and TRBJ2-5, with 7 bases matching TRBD1. Germline V gene data show CDR1 as KGHSY and CDR2 as FQNENV. This CDR3 region has 16 residues. V gave up 1 base and J gave up 7 bases; unmatched junction bases: 12.

The chain is built from TRBV6-1 and TRBJ2-7, with D maybe TRBD1 (6 bases). This CDR3 comprises 13 residues. Germline V lookup: CDR1 MNHNS, CDR2 SASEGT. The V and J ends lost 7 bases and 0 bases respectively, with 10 bases between them. The CDR3 nucleotides read TGTGCCAGCAAAATGGACAGCTCCTACGAGCAGTACTTC. Encoded protein: CASKMDSSYEQYF.

The chain is built from TRBV6-5 and TRBJ1-4, with a tentative D call TRBD1 (5 bases). Germline lookup yields CDR1 MNHEY and CDR2 SVGAGI. Trimming stripped 4 bases from V and 8 bases from J, with 11 bases between. The CDR3 runs to 13 residues. This CDR3 reads CASSSDMEEKLFF. The CDR3 DNA reads TGTGCCAGCAGTTCGGACATGGAGGAAAAACTGTTTTTT.